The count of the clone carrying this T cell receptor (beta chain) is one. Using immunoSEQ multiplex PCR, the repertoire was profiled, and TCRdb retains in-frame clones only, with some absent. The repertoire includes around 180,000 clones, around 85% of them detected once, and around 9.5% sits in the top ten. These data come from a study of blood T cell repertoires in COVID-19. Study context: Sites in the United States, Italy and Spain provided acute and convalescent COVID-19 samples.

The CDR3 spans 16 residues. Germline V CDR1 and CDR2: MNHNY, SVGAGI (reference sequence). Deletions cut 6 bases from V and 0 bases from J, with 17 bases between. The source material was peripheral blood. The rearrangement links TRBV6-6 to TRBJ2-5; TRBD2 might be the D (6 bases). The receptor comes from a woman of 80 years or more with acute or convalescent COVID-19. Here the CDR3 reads CASSDRRRVDQETQYF. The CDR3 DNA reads TGTGCCAGCAGCGATCGAAGGAGGGTTGACCAAGAGACCCAGTACTTC.